This TCR beta chain was captured in a study of technical replicates of blood from several donors. TCRdb's table, derived via immunoSEQ multiplex PCR, lists solely in-frame clones and lacks some. The data show approximately 10,000 clones, roughly 93% seen once. This CDR3 has 14 residues. Germline V gives CDR1 SGHDT, CDR2 YYEEEE. The V segment lost 4 bases and the J segment 6 bases; nucleotides outside the gene matches: 6. This sequence was found in a human donor in good health. This rearrangement joins TRBV5-6 to TRBJ1-4; TRBD1 aligns across 7 bases. What was sequenced was PBMCs. The CDR3 sequence: CASSLGQLDEKLFF. CDR3 sequence (DNA): TGTGCCAGCAGCCTGGGACAGCTAGATGAAAAACTGTTTTTT.